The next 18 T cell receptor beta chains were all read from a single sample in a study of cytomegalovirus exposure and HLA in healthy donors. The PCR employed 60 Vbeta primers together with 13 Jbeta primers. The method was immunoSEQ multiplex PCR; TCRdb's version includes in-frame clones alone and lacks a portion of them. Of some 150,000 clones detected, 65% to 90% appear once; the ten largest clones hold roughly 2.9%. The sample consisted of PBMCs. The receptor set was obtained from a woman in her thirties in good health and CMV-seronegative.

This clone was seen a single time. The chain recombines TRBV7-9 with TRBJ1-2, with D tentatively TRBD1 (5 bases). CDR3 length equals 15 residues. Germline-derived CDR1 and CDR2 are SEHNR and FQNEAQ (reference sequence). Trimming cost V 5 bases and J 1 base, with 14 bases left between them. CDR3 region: CASSPVRGVNYGYTF. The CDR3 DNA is TGTGCCAGCAGCCCCGTGCGGGGGGTTAACTATGGCTACACCTTC.

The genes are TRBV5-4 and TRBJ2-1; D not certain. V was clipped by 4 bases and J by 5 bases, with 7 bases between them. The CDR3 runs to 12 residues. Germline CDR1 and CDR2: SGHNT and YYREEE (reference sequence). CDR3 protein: CASSGLNNEQFF. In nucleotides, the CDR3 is TGTGCCAGCAGCGGGCTCAACAATGAGCAGTTCTTC.

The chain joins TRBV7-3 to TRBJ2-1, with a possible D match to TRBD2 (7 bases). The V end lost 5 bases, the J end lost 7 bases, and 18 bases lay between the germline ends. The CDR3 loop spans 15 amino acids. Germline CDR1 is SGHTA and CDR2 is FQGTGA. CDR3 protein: CASSPLGGGRNEQFF. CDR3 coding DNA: TGTGCCAGCAGCCCCTTAGGGGGAGGGAGAAATGAGCAGTTCTTC. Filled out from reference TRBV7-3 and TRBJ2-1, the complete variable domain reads GAGVSQTPSNKVTEKGKYVELRCDPISGHTALYWYRQSLGQGPEFLIYFQGTGAADDSGLPNDRFFAVRPEGSVSTLKIQRTERGDSAVYLCASSPLGGGRNEQFFGPGTRLTVL.

The CDR3 is CASSPSRVLYNEQFF. The CDR3 nucleotides read TGTGCCAGCAGCCCAAGTCGGGTGCTATACAATGAGCAGTTCTTC. The V gene is TRBV11-2, the J gene TRBJ2-1; the D is unclear. Trimming shortened V by 5 bases and J by 4 bases, and 15 bases separated the two germline ends. This CDR3 contains 15 residues. Germline assignment: CDR1 SGHAT and CDR2 FQNNGV.

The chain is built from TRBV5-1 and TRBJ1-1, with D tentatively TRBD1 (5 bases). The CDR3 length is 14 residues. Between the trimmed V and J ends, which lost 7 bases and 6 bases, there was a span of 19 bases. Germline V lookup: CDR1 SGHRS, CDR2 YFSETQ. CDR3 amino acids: CASQSQGNVAEAFF. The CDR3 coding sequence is TGCGCCAGCCAGTCTCAGGGAAATGTCGCTGAAGCTTTCTTT.

The CDR3 DNA reads as TGTGCCAGCAGCTTAGCGTCGGGGGGTCGGGGTGAAAAACTGTTTTTT. This codes for CASSLASGGRGEKLFF. The chain combines TRBV7-9 with TRBJ1-4, with D maybe TRBD1 (5 bases). The V gene lost 0 bases and the J gene lost 7 bases, with 15 bases spanning the gap. The CDR3 has 16 amino acids. Per germline, CDR1 SEHNR and CDR2 FQNEAQ (reference sequence).

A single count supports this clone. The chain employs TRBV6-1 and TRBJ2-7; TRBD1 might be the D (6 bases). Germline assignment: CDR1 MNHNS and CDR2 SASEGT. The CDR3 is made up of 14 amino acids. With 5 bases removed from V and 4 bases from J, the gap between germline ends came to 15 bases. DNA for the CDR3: TGTGCCAGCAGTAAAGAGGGGGAGCTTTACGAGCAGTACTTC. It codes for CASSKEGELYEQYF.

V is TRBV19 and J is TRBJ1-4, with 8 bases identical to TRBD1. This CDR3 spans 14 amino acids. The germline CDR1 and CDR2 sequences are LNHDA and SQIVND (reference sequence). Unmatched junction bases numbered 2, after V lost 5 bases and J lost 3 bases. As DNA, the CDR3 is TGTGCCAGTAGTTCGGACAGGGCTAATGAAAAACTGTTTTTT. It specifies CASSSDRANEKLFF.

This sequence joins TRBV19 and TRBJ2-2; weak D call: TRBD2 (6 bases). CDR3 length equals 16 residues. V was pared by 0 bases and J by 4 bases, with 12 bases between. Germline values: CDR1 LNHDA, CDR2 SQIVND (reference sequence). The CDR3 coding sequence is TGTGCCAGTAGTATAGATCTTGGGGAGGTCACCGGGGAGCTGTTTTTT. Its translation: CASSIDLGEVTGELFF.

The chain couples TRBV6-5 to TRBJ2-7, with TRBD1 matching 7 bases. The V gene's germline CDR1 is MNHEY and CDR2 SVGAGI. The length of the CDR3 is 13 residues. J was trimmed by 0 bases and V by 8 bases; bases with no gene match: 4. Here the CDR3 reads CASRPGGSYEQYF. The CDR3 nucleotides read TGTGCCAGCCGCCCAGGGGGCTCCTACGAGCAGTACTTC.

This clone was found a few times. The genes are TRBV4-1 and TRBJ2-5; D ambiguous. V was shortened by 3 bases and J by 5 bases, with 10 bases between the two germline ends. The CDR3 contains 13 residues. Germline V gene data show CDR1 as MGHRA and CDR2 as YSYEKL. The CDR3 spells CASSQPGRETQYF. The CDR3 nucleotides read TGCGCCAGCAGCCAGCCAGGAAGGGAGACCCAGTACTTC.

CDR3 in amino acids: CASSPRTAGEETQYF. CDR3 nucleotides: TGTGCCAGCTCACCAAGAACAGCGGGAGAGGAGACCCAGTACTTC. The V and J genes are TRBV18 and TRBJ2-5; TRBD2 matches 8 bases. This CDR3 region has 15 residues. Germline V CDR1 and CDR2: KGHSH, LQKENI. V dropped 2 bases and J dropped 5; count of bases not matched to a gene: 7.

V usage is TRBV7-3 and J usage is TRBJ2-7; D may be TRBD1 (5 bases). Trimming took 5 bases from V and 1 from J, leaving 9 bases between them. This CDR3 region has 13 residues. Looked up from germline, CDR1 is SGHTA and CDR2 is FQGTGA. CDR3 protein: CASSPGPSYEQYF. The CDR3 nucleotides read TGTGCCAGCAGCCCAGGGCCATCCTACGAGCAGTACTTC.

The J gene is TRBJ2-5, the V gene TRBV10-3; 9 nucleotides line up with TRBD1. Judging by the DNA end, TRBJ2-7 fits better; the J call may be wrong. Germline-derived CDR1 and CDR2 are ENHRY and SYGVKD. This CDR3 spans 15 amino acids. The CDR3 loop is CAISVAGTGSYEQYF. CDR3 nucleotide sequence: TGTGCCATCAGTGTGGCCGGGACAGGGTCCTACGAGCAGTACTTC.

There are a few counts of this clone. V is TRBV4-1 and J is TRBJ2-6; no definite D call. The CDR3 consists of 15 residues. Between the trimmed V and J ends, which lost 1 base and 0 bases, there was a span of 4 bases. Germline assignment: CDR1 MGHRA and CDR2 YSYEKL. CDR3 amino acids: CASSQGHSGANVLTF. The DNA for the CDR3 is TGCGCCAGCAGCCAAGGACACTCTGGGGCCAACGTCCTGACTTTC.

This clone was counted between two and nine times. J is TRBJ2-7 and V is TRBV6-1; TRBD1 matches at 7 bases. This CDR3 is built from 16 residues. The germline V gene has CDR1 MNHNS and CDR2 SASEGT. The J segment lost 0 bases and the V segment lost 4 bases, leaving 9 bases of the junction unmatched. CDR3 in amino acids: CASSGESGTASYEQYF. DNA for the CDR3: TGTGCCAGCAGTGGGGAGTCGGGGACAGCCTCCTACGAGCAGTACTTC.

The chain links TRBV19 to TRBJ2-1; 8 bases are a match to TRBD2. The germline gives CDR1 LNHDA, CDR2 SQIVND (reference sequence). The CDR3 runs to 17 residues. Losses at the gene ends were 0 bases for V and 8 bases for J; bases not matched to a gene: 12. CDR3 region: CASSIDRIRSGGYEQFF. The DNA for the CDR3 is TGTGCCAGTAGTATAGATCGGATACGGAGCGGGGGCTATGAGCAGTTCTTC.

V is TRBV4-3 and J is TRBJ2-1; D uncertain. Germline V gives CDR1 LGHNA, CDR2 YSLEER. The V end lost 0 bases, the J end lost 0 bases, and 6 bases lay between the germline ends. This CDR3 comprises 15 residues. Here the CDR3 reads CASSQDLSSYNEQFF. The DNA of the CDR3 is TGCGCCAGCAGCCAAGACCTCAGCTCCTACAATGAGCAGTTCTTC.